The next 9 T cell receptor beta chains were all read from a single sample in a study of blood T cell repertoires in COVID-19. The method was immunoSEQ multiplex PCR; TCRdb's version includes in-frame clones alone and lacks a portion of them. The sample has some 230,000 clones; roughly 85% are singletons. The specimen was peripheral blood. These receptors came from a man aged 50-59 years who had recovered from COVID-19.

There are a few counts of this clone. The chain links TRBV4-2 to TRBJ1-5; unclear D gene. The length of the CDR3 is 14 residues. Germline lookup yields CDR1 LGHNA and CDR2 YNFKEQ. Deletions cut 0 bases from V and 5 bases from J, with 8 bases between. The CDR3 DNA reads TGTGCCAGCAGCCAAGAGGCCACAGATCAGCCCCAGCATTTT. Protein product: CASSQEATDQPQHF.

The J gene is TRBJ2-7, the V gene TRBV6-2 or TRBV6-3; 7 bases map to TRBD1. CDR1 is MNHEY and CDR2 is SVGEGT in the germline V gene. V was pared by 5 bases and J by 9 bases, with 16 bases of the junction left unmatched. This CDR3 is 15 amino acids long. The CDR3 DNA reads TGTGCCAGCAGTCGCCGGGACAGACTGTCCGAAAGGCAGTACTTC. Its protein product is CASSRRDRLSERQYF.

The count of this clone is one. This sequence joins TRBV2 and TRBJ2-5; a possible D gene is TRBD2 (6 bases). In germline, CDR1 is SNHLY, CDR2 FYNNEI. V lost 6 bases and J lost 5, with 19 bases in between. This CDR3 contains 15 residues. As DNA, the CDR3 is TGTGCCAGCAGCCTCCTCGACACTCGGGGGGAGACCCAGTACTTC. Residues: CASSLLDTRGETQYF.

This chain connects TRBV4-1 to TRBJ1-3, with 7 positions matching TRBD1. From germline, CDR1 is MGHRA and CDR2 YSYEKL. The CDR3 contains 18 residues. V lost 6 bases to trimming and J lost 0 bases; unmatched junction nucleotides: 14. The CDR3 region has the DNA TGCGCCAGCAGTAGGGGGACAGCACCCCAAACCTCTGGAAACACCATATATTTT. This codes for CASSRGTAPQTSGNTIYF.

The chain joins TRBV6-6 to TRBJ2-7; 8 bases are shared with TRBD1. The CDR3 is 15 residues long. The germline CDR1 and CDR2 sequences are MNHNY and SVGAGI (reference sequence). The ends lost 3 bases at V and 4 bases at J; junction bases unmatched: 8. Here the CDR3 DNA reads TGTGCCAGCAGTTATGCCTCAGGGGGCGGGTACGAGCAGTACTTC. This sequence encodes CASSYASGGGYEQYF.

The table lists this clone with a count of one. CDR3 DNA sequence: TGCGCCAGCAGCCTTTGGACAGGGCAAGAGACCCAGTACTTC. This encodes CASSLWTGQETQYF. J is TRBJ2-5 and V is TRBV5-1; TRBD1 matches at 8 bases. This CDR3 has 14 residues. V lost 4 bases, J lost 2 bases, and 4 bases stayed unmatched. Germline assignment: CDR1 SGHRS and CDR2 YFSETQ.

This rearrangement joins TRBV29-1 to TRBJ2-7; TRBD1 agrees at 9 bases. The CDR3 is 16 amino acids. After removal of 5 bases from V and 4 bases from J, the junction contained 15 bases not matched to a gene. Germline values: CDR1 SQVTM, CDR2 ANQGSEA. The DNA of the CDR3 is TGCAGCGTTATAGACACGGGACAGGGAAGTGGGTACGAGCAGTACTTC. It yields the protein CSVIDTGQGSGYEQYF.

The chain combines TRBV6-5 with TRBJ2-1; 9 nucleotides align to TRBD2. The length of the CDR3 is 13 residues. Germline values: CDR1 MNHEY, CDR2 SVGAGI. The J segment lost 15 bases and the V segment lost 7 bases, leaving 13 bases of the junction unmatched. CDR3 loop: CASTLLREGRGFF. CDR3 in DNA: TGTGCCAGCACCCTCTTGCGGGAGGGCCGTGGGTTCTTC.

This rearrangement joins TRBV28 to TRBJ1-2; 8 bases line up with TRBD1. This CDR3 comprises 15 residues. J was trimmed by 5 bases and V by 1 base; bases with no gene match: 6. In germline, CDR1 is MDHEN, CDR2 SYDVKM. CDR3 sequence (DNA): TGTGCCAGCAGTTTATCGGACAGGGTATATTATGGCTACACCTTC. This encodes CASSLSDRVYYGYTF.